The rows below give T cell receptor beta chains drawn from one sample of a study of T-cell reconstitution after alpha-beta-depleted transplantation in children. TCRdb reprocessed the PCR reads with MiXCR, giving one entry per CDR3 protein. In the table there are some 840,000 distinct CDR3 sequences, about 15% of which are singletons. The sample was PBMCs, mostly from graft donor cells, taken 360 days after TCRalphabeta/CD19-depleted stem cell transplant. These receptors came from a male patient under 18 who had a stem cell transplant for acute lymphoblastic leukemia, so the T cells may come from the graft donor. CDR3s include the opening cysteine and the closing phenylalanine or tryptophan. The D gene is left open where the match is weak.

CDR3 protein | V gene | D gene | J gene
CSVDGGRRPDTQYF | TRBV29-1 | . | TRBJ2-3
CASSFSSGNHPYNEQFF | TRBV19 | TRBD2 | TRBJ2-1
CSARAPNTEAFF | TRBV20-1 | . | TRBJ1-1
CASSLAAVQSYNEQFF | TRBV7-9 | . | TRBJ2-1
CACSSGTGAEQYF | TRBV12-3/TRBV12-4 | TRBD1 | TRBJ2-7
CASSFLWTGNTGELFF | TRBV5-1 | TRBD1 | TRBJ2-2
CACSLLAGALRGAYEQYF | TRBV9 | TRBD2 | TRBJ2-7
CSVESMTVKRDEQFF | TRBV29-1 | . | TRBJ2-1
CASSLETTRGVF | TRBV7-9 | . | TRBJ2-7
CSAGGGGGEKLFF | TRBV29-1 | . | TRBJ1-4
CASSLSTTTDTQYF | TRBV27 | . | TRBJ2-3
CASCLRGLAGVQGNEQFF | TRBV2 | TRBD2 | TRBJ2-1
CASKRSPLRQGGRFGNTIYF | TRBV2 | TRBD1 | TRBJ1-3
CASSLGNRGLFF | TRBV12-3/TRBV12-4 | . | TRBJ2-2
CSASDRYGGRALTSTDEQFF | TRBV20-1 | TRBD2 | TRBJ2-1
CASSPAGGGTDTQYF | TRBV5-6 | TRBD1 | TRBJ2-3
CASSSSLQGIQETQYF | TRBV27 | . | TRBJ2-5
CATSRDDRDSSGNTIYF | TRBV15 | TRBD1 | TRBJ1-3
CASSPLAGRDNEQFF | TRBV5-1 | TRBD2 | TRBJ2-1
CASSLFSGTGNEKLFF | TRBV4-1 | . | TRBJ1-4
CATSELAGVDNEQFF | TRBV24-1 | TRBD2 | TRBJ2-1
CASSAGQGVRSYEQYF | TRBV10-2 | TRBD1 | TRBJ2-7
CASTPQGKGYEQYF | TRBV6-2/TRBV6-3 | . | TRBJ2-7
CASSLRAPASGYRVYEQYF | TRBV13 | TRBD2 | TRBJ2-7
CASSPRMGYGANTEAFF | TRBV18 | . | TRBJ1-1
CASSQEAAISYEQYF | TRBV4-2 | . | TRBJ2-7
CAIGTGVLYGYTF | TRBV10-3 | TRBD1 | TRBJ1-2
CASSLAVGLAKREQYF | TRBV11-2 | TRBD2 | TRBJ2-7
CASSYSVRGAEFF | TRBV6-6 | . | TRBJ2-1
CASSQAGSGNQPQHF | TRBV4-1 | . | TRBJ1-5
CSANPTGKGYTF | TRBV20-1 | . | TRBJ1-2
CASSLEGHRQQYF | TRBV11-2 | . | TRBJ2-7
CASSPIQGAMVNTIYF | TRBV7-6 | TRBD1 | TRBJ1-3
CSASRDGGPIEQFF | TRBV20-1 | . | TRBJ2-1
CASSLNRDSTYEQYF | TRBV5-1 | . | TRBJ2-7
CASSPLTGTWANVLTF | TRBV18 | . | TRBJ2-6
CASTVAGGSTDTQYF | TRBV7-3 | TRBD2 | TRBJ2-3
CASSQVGGGIFYEQYF | TRBV4-2 | . | TRBJ2-7
CASGFASRGEQYF | TRBV12-5 | . | TRBJ2-7
CASSLERGRLGEQFF | TRBV12-3/TRBV12-4 | . | TRBJ2-1
CASSQETGTVTYEQYF | TRBV4-1 | TRBD1 | TRBJ2-7
CATQRGNTGELFF | TRBV24-1 | . | TRBJ2-2
CASSDRFSTEAFF | TRBV25-1 | . | TRBJ1-1
CASSPGPQRETQYF | TRBV7-3 | . | TRBJ2-5